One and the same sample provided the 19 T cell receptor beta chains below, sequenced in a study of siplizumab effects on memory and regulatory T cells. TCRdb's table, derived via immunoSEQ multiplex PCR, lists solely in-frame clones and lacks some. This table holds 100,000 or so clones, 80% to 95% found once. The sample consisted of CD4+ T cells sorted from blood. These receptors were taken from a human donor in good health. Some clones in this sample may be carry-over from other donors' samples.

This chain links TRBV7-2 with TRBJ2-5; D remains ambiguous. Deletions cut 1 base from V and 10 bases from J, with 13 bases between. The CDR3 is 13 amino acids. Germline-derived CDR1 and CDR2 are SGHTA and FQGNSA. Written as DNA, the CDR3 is TGTGCCAGCAGCTTAGTTCGTTTGGGGAACCAGTACTTC. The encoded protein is CASSLVRLGNQYF.

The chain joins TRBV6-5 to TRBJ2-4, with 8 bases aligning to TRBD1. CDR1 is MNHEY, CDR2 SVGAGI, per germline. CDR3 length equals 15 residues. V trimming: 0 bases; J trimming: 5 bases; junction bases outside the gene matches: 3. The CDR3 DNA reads TGTGCCAGCAGTTACTCGACAGGGGCCCAAAACATTCAGTACTTC. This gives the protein CASSYSTGAQNIQYF.

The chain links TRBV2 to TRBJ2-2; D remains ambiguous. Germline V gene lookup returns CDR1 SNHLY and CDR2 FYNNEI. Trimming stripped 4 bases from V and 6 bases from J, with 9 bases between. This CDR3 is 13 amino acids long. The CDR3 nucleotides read TGTGCCAGCAGTGGGGGTGAAGCCGGGGAGCTGTTTTTT. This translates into CASSGGEAGELFF.

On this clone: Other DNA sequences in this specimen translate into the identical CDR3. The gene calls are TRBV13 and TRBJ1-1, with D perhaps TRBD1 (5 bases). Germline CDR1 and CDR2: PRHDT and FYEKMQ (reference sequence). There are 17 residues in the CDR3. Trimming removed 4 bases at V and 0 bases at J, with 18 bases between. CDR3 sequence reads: CASSWGPLRNLNTEAFF. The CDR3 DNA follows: TGTGCCAGCAGCTGGGGACCGCTCCGAAACCTGAACACTGAAGCTTTCTTT.

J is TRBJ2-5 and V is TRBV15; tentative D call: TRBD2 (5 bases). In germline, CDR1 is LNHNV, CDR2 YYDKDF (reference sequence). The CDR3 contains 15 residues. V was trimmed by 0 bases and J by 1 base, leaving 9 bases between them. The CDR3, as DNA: TGTGCCACCAGCAGAGATCCCAGCGGCCAAGAGACCCAGTACTTC. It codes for CATSRDPSGQETQYF.

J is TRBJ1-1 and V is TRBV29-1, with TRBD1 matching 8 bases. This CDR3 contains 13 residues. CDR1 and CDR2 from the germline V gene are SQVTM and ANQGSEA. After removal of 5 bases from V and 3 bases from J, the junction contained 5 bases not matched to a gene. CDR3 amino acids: CSVQGATDTEAFF. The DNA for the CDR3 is TGCAGCGTTCAGGGGGCTACAGACACTGAAGCTTTCTTT.

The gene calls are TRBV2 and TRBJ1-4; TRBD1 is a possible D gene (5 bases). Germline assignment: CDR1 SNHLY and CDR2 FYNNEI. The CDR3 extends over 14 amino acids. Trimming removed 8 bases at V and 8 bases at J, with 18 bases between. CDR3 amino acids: CASSLGGHREKLFF. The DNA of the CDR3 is TGTGCCAGCTCCCTGGGCGGACACAGGGAAAAACTGTTTTTT.

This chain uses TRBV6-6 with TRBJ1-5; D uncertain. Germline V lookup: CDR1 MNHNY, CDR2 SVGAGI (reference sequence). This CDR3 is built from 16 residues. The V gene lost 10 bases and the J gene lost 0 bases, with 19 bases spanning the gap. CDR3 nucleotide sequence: TGTGCCACCAAAAGACCGGCGGAATATAGCAATCAGCCCCAGCATTTT. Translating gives CATKRPAEYSNQPQHF.

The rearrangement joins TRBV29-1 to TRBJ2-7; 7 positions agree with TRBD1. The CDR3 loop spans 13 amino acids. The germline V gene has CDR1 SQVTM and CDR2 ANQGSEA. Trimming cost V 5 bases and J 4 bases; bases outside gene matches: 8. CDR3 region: CSVRRQGYYEQYF. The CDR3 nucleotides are TGCAGCGTTCGAAGACAGGGTTATTACGAGCAGTACTTC.

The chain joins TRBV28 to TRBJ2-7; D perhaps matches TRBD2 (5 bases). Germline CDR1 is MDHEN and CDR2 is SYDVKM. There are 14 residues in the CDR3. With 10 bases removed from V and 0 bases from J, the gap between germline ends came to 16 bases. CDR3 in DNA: TGTGCCACCGACCACCTTGAGGGCTCCTACGAGCAGTACTTC. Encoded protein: CATDHLEGSYEQYF. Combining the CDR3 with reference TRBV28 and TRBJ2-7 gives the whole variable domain DVKVTQSSRYLVKRTGEKVFLECVQDMDHENMFWYRQDPGLGLRLIYFSYDVKMKEKGDIPEGYSVSREKKERFSLILESASTNQTSMYLCATDHLEGSYEQYFGPGTRLTVT.

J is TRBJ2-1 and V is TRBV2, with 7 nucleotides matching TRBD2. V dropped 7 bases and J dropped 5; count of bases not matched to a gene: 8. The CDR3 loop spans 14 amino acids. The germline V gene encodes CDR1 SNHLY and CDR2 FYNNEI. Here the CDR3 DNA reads TGTGCCAGCAATACGGGACTAAGTAACAATGAGCAGTTCTTC. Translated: CASNTGLSNNEQFF.

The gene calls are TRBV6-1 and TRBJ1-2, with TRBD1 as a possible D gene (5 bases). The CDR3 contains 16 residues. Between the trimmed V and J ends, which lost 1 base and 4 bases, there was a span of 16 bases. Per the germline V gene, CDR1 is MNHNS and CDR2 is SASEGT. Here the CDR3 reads CASSEGAAHGGYGYTF. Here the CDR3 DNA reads TGTGCCAGCAGTGAAGGGGCCGCTCATGGGGGCTATGGCTACACCTTC.

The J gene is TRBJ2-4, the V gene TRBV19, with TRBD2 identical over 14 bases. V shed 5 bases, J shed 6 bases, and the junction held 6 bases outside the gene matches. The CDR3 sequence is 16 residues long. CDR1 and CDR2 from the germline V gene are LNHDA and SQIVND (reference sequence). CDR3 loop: CASSVGTSGRSNIQYF. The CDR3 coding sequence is TGTGCCAGTAGTGTCGGGACTAGCGGGAGATCAAACATTCAGTACTTC. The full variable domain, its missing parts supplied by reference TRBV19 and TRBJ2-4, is DGGITQSPKYLFRKEGQNVTLSCEQNLNHDAMYWYRQDPGQGLRLIYYSQIVNDFQKGDIAEGYSVSREKKESFPLTVTSAQKNPTAFYLCASSVGTSGRSNIQYFGAGTRLSVL.

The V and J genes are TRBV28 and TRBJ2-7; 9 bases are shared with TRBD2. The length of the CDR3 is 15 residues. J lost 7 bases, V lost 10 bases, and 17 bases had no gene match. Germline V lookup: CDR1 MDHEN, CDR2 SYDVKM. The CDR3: CATTYSGRARGEQYF. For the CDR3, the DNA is TGTGCCACCACTTATAGCGGGAGAGCCCGGGGAGAGCAGTACTTC. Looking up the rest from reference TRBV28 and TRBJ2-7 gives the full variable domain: DVKVTQSSRYLVKRTGEKVFLECVQDMDHENMFWYRQDPGLGLRLIYFSYDVKMKEKGDIPEGYSVSREKKERFSLILESASTNQTSMYLCATTYSGRARGEQYFGPGTRLTVT.

The CDR3 nucleotides read TGTGCCAGCAGCTCTAAAATCTCCGGGACGTATGGCTACACCTTC. Protein sequence: CASSSKISGTYGYTF. This chain connects TRBV4-2 to TRBJ1-2; maybe TRBD1 (5 bases). V gave up 5 bases and J gave up 5 bases, with 18 bases separating them. The germline V gene has CDR1 LGHNA and CDR2 YNFKEQ. This CDR3 has 15 residues.

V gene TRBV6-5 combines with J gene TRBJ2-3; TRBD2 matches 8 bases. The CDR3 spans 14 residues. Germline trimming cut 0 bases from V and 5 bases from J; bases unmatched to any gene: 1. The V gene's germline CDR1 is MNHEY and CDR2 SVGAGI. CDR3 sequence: CASSYSLAGDTQYF. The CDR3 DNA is TGTGCCAGCAGTTACTCTCTAGCGGGAGATACGCAGTATTTT.

CDR3 sequence (DNA): TGTGCCAGTAGTATAGGGAGACCTAGCACAGATACGCAGTATTTT. The encoded protein is CASSIGRPSTDTQYF. This chain links TRBV19 with TRBJ2-3; no clear D gene. The CDR3 is 15 amino acids. V gave up 1 base and J gave up 0 bases, with 8 bases separating them. Germline CDR1 is LNHDA and CDR2 is SQIVND (reference sequence).

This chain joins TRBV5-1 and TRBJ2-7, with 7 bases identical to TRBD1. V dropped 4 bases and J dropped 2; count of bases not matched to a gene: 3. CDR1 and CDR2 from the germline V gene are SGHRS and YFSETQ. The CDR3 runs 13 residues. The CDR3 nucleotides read TGCGCCAGCAGCGTAGACAGGGCCTACGAGCAGTACTTC. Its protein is CASSVDRAYEQYF.

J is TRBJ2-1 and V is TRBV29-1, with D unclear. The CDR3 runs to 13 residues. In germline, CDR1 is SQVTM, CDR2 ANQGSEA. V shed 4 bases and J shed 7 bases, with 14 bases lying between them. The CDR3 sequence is CSVVATGANEQFF. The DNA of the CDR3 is TGCAGCGTTGTGGCGACGGGTGCGAATGAGCAGTTCTTC.